The 21 T cell receptor beta chains reported below all come from one sample, sequenced in a study of T cells in Graves' hyperthyroidism and ophthalmopathy (dated by TCRdb to the late 2010s). The library was obtained by multiplex PCR. TCRdb records Illumina HiSeq 2000 as the sequencer. The TCR beta CDR3 regions were amplified from the RNA transcripts. A first-round RT-PCR of the TCR CDR3 used the HTBI primer set with the Qiagen OneStep RT-PCR kit. TCRdb applied fastp at Q25 and MiXCR to the public reads, then kept only in-frame beta chains. Rows are combined by CDR3 protein, so each entry shows the most common genes and DNA. Present in this sample are roughly 100,000 distinct CDR3 sequences, approximately 50% of which were seen just once. The ten top clones hold approximately 25% of the sample. The sample comprised blood. Source of these receptors: a man aged 35-49 years with Graves' hyperthyroidism.

This clonotype showed up many times. This sequence joins TRBV7-2 and TRBJ2-1; TRBD1 aligns across 8 bases. Losses at the gene ends were 1 base for V and 4 bases for J; bases not matched to a gene: 3. Germline CDR1 SGHTA, CDR2 FQGNSA. This CDR3 is 15 amino acids long. CDR3 coding DNA: TGTGCCAGCAGCTTAGGTCAGGGGGCGTACAATGAGCAGTTCTTC. Its protein is CASSLGQGAYNEQFF.

For this clonotype: A much larger clone lies one base from this, so it may be a read error. Lacking the conserved final phenylalanine or tryptophan, this CDR3 likely reflects a read error. The chain is built from TRBV6-6 and TRBJ1-1; 7 nucleotides agree with TRBD1. CDR1 and CDR2 (germline): MNHNY, SVGAGI (reference sequence). V lost 4 bases to trimming and J lost 7 bases; unmatched junction nucleotides: 9. The CDR3 sequence is 14 residues long. CDR3 sequence (DNA): TGTGCCAGCAGTTCCCTGACAGGGCGGGGTGAAGCTTTCATT. Translated: CASSSLTGRGEAFI.

The chain links TRBV7-9 to TRBJ1-2, with D perhaps TRBD1 (5 bases). This CDR3 comprises 16 residues. Germline V gene lookup returns CDR1 SEHNR and CDR2 FQNEAQ (reference sequence). Trimming took off 5 bases at V and 2 bases at J, with 18 bases between the two ends. CDR3 nucleotide sequence: TGTGCCAGCAGCCTCACCCCGTGGGGCACGAACTATGGCTACACCTTC. Its protein is CASSLTPWGTNYGYTF.

The V gene is TRBV9, the J gene TRBJ2-1; 11 positions match TRBD1. J lost 4 bases, V lost 5 bases, and 2 bases had no gene match. Germline V lookup: CDR1 SGDLS, CDR2 YYNGEE. The CDR3 has 14 residues. CDR3 DNA sequence: TGTGCCAGCAGTCGGGACAGGGGGTACAATGAGCAGTTCTTC. Its translation is CASSRDRGYNEQFF. The whole variable domain, filled in from reference TRBV9 and TRBJ2-1, reads DSGVTQTPKHLITATGQRVTLRCSPRSGDLSVYWYQQSLDQGLQFLIQYYNGEERAKGNILERFSAQQFPDLHSELNLSSLELGDSALYFCASSRDRGYNEQFFGPGTRLTVL.

The chain carries TRBV10-3 and TRBJ2-7; 11 bases agree with TRBD2. The CDR3 is 16 amino acids. CDR1 is ENHRY, CDR2 SYGVKD, per germline. The junction had 5 bases not matched to a gene; V was cut back by 2 bases and J by 2 bases. CDR3 region: CAISEGLAGLTYEQYF. CDR3 nucleotide sequence: TGTGCCATCAGTGAGGGACTAGCGGGTCTCACCTACGAGCAGTACTTC.

The CDR3 protein is CASRQTLASGKTEAFF. For the CDR3, the DNA is TGTGCCAGCAGGCAAACTCTAGCGTCAGGAAAGACTGAAGCTTTCTTT. The chain carries TRBV7-8 and TRBJ1-1, with D uncertain. CDR1 and CDR2 (germline): SGHVS, FQNEAQ. V was shortened by 6 bases and J by 5 bases, with 22 bases between the two germline ends. This CDR3 contains 16 residues.

The chain employs TRBV11-3 and TRBJ2-5, with 8 nucleotides matching TRBD2. Germline V gene lookup returns CDR1 SGHNT and CDR2 YENEEA. The CDR3 loop spans 15 amino acids. The V segment lost 6 bases and the J segment 7 bases; nucleotides outside the gene matches: 13. For the CDR3, the DNA is TGTGCCAGCAGTGGTCTAGCGGGTGTCAGGGGGACCCAGTACTTC. Protein product: CASSGLAGVRGTQYF.

The gene calls are TRBV9 and TRBJ1-1, with 7 positions matching TRBD1. V was pared by 0 bases and J by 5 bases, with 7 bases of the junction left unmatched. This CDR3 has 15 residues. CDR1 and CDR2 from the germline V gene are SGDLS and YYNGEE. CDR3 nucleotides: TGTGCCAGCAGCGTAGAGACAGGGTTGGGGACTGAAGCTTTCTTT. Translation gives CASSVETGLGTEAFF.

This clonotype was picked up many times. The V call is TRBV7-9, the J call TRBJ1-1; D remains unclear. Germline V gives CDR1 SEHNR, CDR2 FQNEAQ (reference sequence). V gave up 5 bases and J gave up 6 bases, with 10 bases separating them. The CDR3 is 12 amino acids. Here the CDR3 DNA reads TGTGCCAGCAGCCCAGCCGTAGCTGAAGCTTTCTTT. As protein: CASSPAVAEAFF.

This clonotype was counted many times. The chain joins TRBV20-1 to TRBJ2-1; the match to TRBD2 covers 9 bases. CDR1 and CDR2 from the germline V gene are DFQATT and SNEGSKA (reference sequence). This CDR3 has 16 amino acids. After removal of 3 bases from V and 1 base from J, the junction contained 7 bases not matched to a gene. The CDR3 here is CSARGLAEESYNEQFF. The CDR3 coding sequence is TGCAGTGCTAGGGGACTAGCCGAAGAATCCTACAATGAGCAGTTCTTC.

This clonotype has at least ten counts. This rearrangement joins TRBV5-4 to TRBJ2-3; D call uncertain. This CDR3 region has 14 residues. Trimming cost V 4 bases and J 2 bases, with 11 bases left between them. Germline loops: CDR1 SGHNT, CDR2 YYREEE (reference sequence). The CDR3: CASSIRTDTDTQYF. In DNA form, the CDR3 reads TGTGCCAGCAGCATACGGACGGACACAGATACGCAGTATTTT.

This clonotype was observed many times. The V call is TRBV5-6, the J call TRBJ2-3; D tentatively reads TRBD1 or TRBD2 (5 bases each). Trimming removed 4 bases from V and 7 bases from J, with 10 bases in between. This CDR3 spans 12 amino acids. Germline V gene lookup returns CDR1 SGHDT and CDR2 YYEEEE. The CDR3 reads CASSPGTYTQYF. CDR3 DNA sequence: TGTGCCAGCAGCCCCGGGACGTATACGCAGTATTTT.

J is TRBJ1-6 and V is TRBV25-1; D not resolved. Looked up from germline, CDR1 is MGHDK and CDR2 is SYGVNS. There are 12 residues in the CDR3. The DNA for the CDR3 is TGTGCTAGCGAGGGAGGGAATTCACCCCTCCACTTT. Translating gives CASEGGNSPLHF.

On this clonotype itself: The CDR3 ends on some other residue instead of the conserved phenylalanine or tryptophan, so this is likely a read error. The chain uses TRBV29-1 and TRBJ2-7, with 8 nucleotides matching TRBD1. Looked up from germline, CDR1 is SQVTM and CDR2 is ANQGSEA. The ends lost 8 bases at V and 3 bases at J; junction bases unmatched: 9. CDR3 size: 13 residues. The CDR3 reads CSQGTGLFYEQYS. CDR3 DNA: TGCAGCCAAGGGACAGGACTTTTCTACGAGCAGTACTCC.

This clonotype was detected ten times or more. The CDR3 bases are TGTGCCAGCAGTACAGGGGCAGGAGCTTTCTTT. It translates to CASSTGAGAFF. The V and J genes are TRBV6-6 and TRBJ1-1; 7 bases agree with TRBD1. The J segment lost 10 bases and the V segment lost 5 bases, leaving 4 bases of the junction unmatched. Germline V CDR1 and CDR2: MNHNY, SVGAGI (reference sequence). This CDR3 comprises 11 residues.

This chain links TRBV2 with TRBJ1-5, with TRBD1 matching over 11 bases. The CDR3 runs to 16 residues. CDR1 and CDR2 from the germline V gene are SNHLY and FYNNEI. V gave up 9 bases and J gave up 8 bases; unmatched junction bases: 15. The CDR3 DNA reads TGTGCCAGTCGTCCTCGGCCGGACAGGGGGCATGAGCCCCAGCATTTT. It specifies CASRPRPDRGHEPQHF.

The chain is built from TRBV9 and TRBJ2-2; 7 nucleotides match TRBD1. The CDR3 is 15 amino acids. Losses at the gene ends were 4 bases for V and 5 bases for J; bases not matched to a gene: 8. The germline V gene encodes CDR1 SGDLS and CDR2 YYNGEE. Written as DNA, the CDR3 is TGTGCCAGCAGCACCCCCGTGACAGGGACCGGGGAGCTGTTTTTT. Protein sequence: CASSTPVTGTGELFF.

There are many counts of this clonotype. The genes are TRBV20-1 and TRBJ2-2, with 7 nucleotides matching TRBD1. The CDR3 is 14 amino acids. Germline V gives CDR1 DFQATT, CDR2 SNEGSKA (reference sequence). V shed 6 bases, J shed 5 bases, and the junction held 9 bases outside the gene matches. CDR3 DNA: TGCAGTGCCAAGGGACAGCAGCAAACCGGGGAGCTGTTTTTT. Translating it yields CSAKGQQQTGELFF.

This clonotype was seen just once. The rearrangement uses TRBV7-2 and TRBJ1-2, with a tentative D call TRBD1 (6 bases). Trimming pared 5 bases from V and 12 bases from J, leaving 22 bases between. This CDR3 has 14 amino acids. Germline lookup yields CDR1 SGHTA and CDR2 FQGNSA. The chain's CDR3 is CASSETGTYSGNTF. DNA for the CDR3: TGTGCCAGCAGCGAGACAGGAACCTACTCTGGAAACACCTTC.

At least ten counts were recorded for this clonotype. CDR3 sequence: CASSAVDARTDTQYF. The CDR3 DNA reads TGCGCCAGCAGCGCGGTGGACGCGCGCACAGATACGCAGTATTTT. V is TRBV5-1 and J is TRBJ2-3; D ambiguous. Deletions cut 4 bases from V and 1 base from J, with 13 bases between. This CDR3 spans 15 amino acids. In germline, CDR1 is SGHRS, CDR2 YFSETQ.

This clonotype showed up many times. The rearrangement uses TRBV20-1 and TRBJ2-7, with D uncertain. This CDR3 is built from 11 residues. Germline-derived CDR1 and CDR2 are DFQATT and SNEGSKA (reference sequence). V dropped 3 bases and J dropped 4 bases, with 7 bases sitting between them. CDR3: CSARYGYEQYF. The CDR3 nucleotides read TGCAGTGCTAGGTACGGTTACGAGCAGTACTTC.